This T cell receptor (beta chain) was retrieved from a study of CD8 T cells in ankylosing spondylitis. The CDR3 is 19 amino acids. Deletions cut 5 bases from V and 5 bases from J, with 31 bases between. Details on this clonotype: Its target is unknown.

Broader study findings: As reported, disease-linked clones showed significant enrichment in matched ankylosing spondylitis synovial fluid. Prior literature has documented some motif variants in synovial fluid and blood from reactive arthritis. Disease-linked clones displayed a CD8+ phenotype and appeared relatively rarely in peripheral blood. One TCR beta motif, made up of roughly eight highly homologous variants, appeared characteristic of ankylosing spondylitis blood.

The authors made TCR beta libraries by quantitative 5'-RACE with molecular barcodes. TCRdb fed the 5' RACE reads into MiXCR, producing one record per CDR3 protein. The data show fewer than 500,000 distinct CDR3 sequences, around 22% seen once. The sample consisted of blood, either unsorted or a sorted T cell fraction (not recorded which). The chain couples TRBV12-3 or TRBV12-4 to TRBJ2-7, with a possible D match to TRBD1 (6 bases). This receptor was identified in a male donor with ankylosing spondylitis. The CDR3 coding sequence is TGTGCCAGCAGTCCGTCCTTCATTTTGACAGGTATGGGAGCCCACGAGCAGTACTTC. Translated: CASSPSFILTGMGAHEQYF.